This passage covers 20 T cell receptor beta chains from one sample sequenced in a study of regulatory T cells in long-lasting Graves disease. Described time point: newly diagnosed GD, antithyroid drugs for less than 3 months. From RNA extracted from PBMCs, the TCR library was made. Combining iRepertoire HTBI primers with Arm-PCR of CDR3 regions, the authors built TCR beta libraries. TCRdb redid the calling of the multiplex PCR reads with MiXCR, one entry per CDR3 protein. The sample lists around 450,000 distinct CDR3 sequences; 15% to 20% were seen once. The same sample was also used in a study of T cells in Graves' hyperthyroidism and ophthalmopathy.

The material was peripheral blood mononuclear cells (PBMCs), obtained at new diagnosis, from a patient treated with antithyroid drugs. The source of these receptors is a man in his forties with Graves disease.

The chain carries TRBV7-8 and TRBJ1-1; 11 bases align to TRBD1. The J segment lost 5 bases and the V segment lost 0 bases, leaving 2 bases of the junction unmatched. The CDR3 loop spans 15 amino acids. Germline CDR1 is SGHVS and CDR2 is FQNEAQ. The CDR3 region has the DNA TGTGCCAGCAGCTTAGCAGGGACAGGGGGTACTGAAGCTTTCTTT. It yields the protein CASSLAGTGGTEAFF.

Turning to this clonotype: This likely reflects a read error, since a far larger clone is one base away. The gene calls are TRBV13 and TRBJ2-3; possible D gene TRBD1, 5 bases. The J call may be faulty, since TRBJ2-7 better matches the DNA end. The CDR3 loop spans 13 amino acids. Looked up from germline, CDR1 is PRHDT and CDR2 is FYEKMQ (reference sequence). CDR3 sequence: CASRQDPKYGQYF. Here the CDR3 DNA reads TGTGCCAGCAGACAGGACCCGAAATACGGGCAGTACTTC.

The chain links TRBV6-2 or TRBV6-3 to TRBJ1-4, with 7 bases fitting TRBD1. V dropped 6 bases and J dropped 0; count of bases not matched to a gene: 7. This CDR3 contains 16 residues. The germline V gene has CDR1 MNHEY and CDR2 SVGEGT. The CDR3 region is CASSLDRASTNEKLFF. DNA for the CDR3: TGTGCCAGCAGCCTCGACAGGGCGTCAACTAATGAAAAACTGTTTTTT.

This clonotype was detected ten times or more. V gene TRBV20-1 combines with J gene TRBJ2-1, with TRBD2 matching 9 bases. With V trimmed by 4 bases and J by 12 bases, 16 bases remained unmatched. Germline loops: CDR1 DFQATT, CDR2 SNEGSKA (reference sequence). There are 15 residues in the CDR3. CDR3 DNA sequence: TGCAGTGCTAAAGGGGGACTAGCACTCCTCTTTACGCAGTTCTTC. Translating it yields CSAKGGLALLFTQFF.

This clonotype occurred a few times. The J gene is TRBJ1-2, the V gene TRBV2; maybe TRBD1 (5 bases). The germline V and J ends were trimmed by 5 bases and 4 bases, with 14 bases remaining between them. Germline assignment: CDR1 SNHLY and CDR2 FYNNEI. The CDR3 contains 14 residues. As DNA, the CDR3 is TGTGCCAGCAGTCCCCGACAGCTACGCTATGGCTACACCTTC. Protein product: CASSPRQLRYGYTF.

The V gene is TRBV20-1, the J gene TRBJ2-4; D gene ambiguous. CDR1 is DFQATT and CDR2 is SNEGSKA in the germline V gene (reference sequence). V dropped 0 bases and J dropped 0 bases, with 9 bases sitting between them. This CDR3 contains 15 residues. The DNA for the CDR3 is TGCAGTGCTAGAGATCTAATGCTAGCCAAAAACATTCAGTACTTC. It encodes CSARDLMLAKNIQYF.

Only a few counts were recorded for this clonotype. The gene calls are TRBV4-1 and TRBJ2-5, with 7 bases fitting TRBD2. Trimming at V came to 11 bases and at J to 5 bases, leaving 11 bases not matched to a gene. This CDR3 contains 13 residues. Per germline, CDR1 MGHRA and CDR2 YSYEKL. DNA of the CDR3: TGCGCCTCGGCGCGGGAGCTGTGGGAGACCCAGTACTTC. It is translated as CASARELWETQYF.

This clonotype appeared many times. The V and J genes are TRBV30 and TRBJ2-3, with a weak D call TRBD2 (6 bases). Germline CDR1 GTSNPN, CDR2 SVGIG (reference sequence). Trimming shortened V by 2 bases and J by 1 base, and 10 bases separated the two germline ends. The CDR3 length is 14 residues. This CDR3 is CAWSTWGGTDTQYF. The CDR3 nucleotides read TGTGCCTGGAGTACGTGGGGGGGCACAGATACGCAGTATTTT.

This clonotype appeared many times. The chain joins TRBV12-3 or TRBV12-4 to TRBJ2-2; the D call may be TRBD1 or TRBD2 (5 bases each). The CDR3 loop spans 15 amino acids. The germline V and J ends were trimmed by 6 bases and 5 bases, with 16 bases remaining between them. In DNA form, the CDR3 reads TGTGCCAGCAGCCCCGGGGCAGCCTGGACCGGGGAGCTGTTTTTT. As protein: CASSPGAAWTGELFF.

The chain uses TRBV20-1 and TRBJ2-5; D might be TRBD2 (5 bases). With 3 bases removed from V and 3 bases from J, the gap between germline ends came to 23 bases. From germline, CDR1 is DFQATT and CDR2 SNEGSKA (reference sequence). The CDR3 has 17 amino acids. CDR3 loop: CSASPLRRSTGKETQYF. The CDR3 DNA reads as TGCAGTGCTAGTCCACTCCGCAGGTCTACGGGAAAAGAGACCCAGTACTTC.

This clonotype was observed at least ten times. The chain is built from TRBV11-3 and TRBJ1-6; no clear D. The V and J ends lost 3 bases and 2 bases respectively, with 5 bases between them. Germline V lookup: CDR1 SGHNT, CDR2 YENEEA. The CDR3 is 14 residues long. The CDR3 DNA is TGTGCCAGCAGCTTGGACGCCTATAATTCACCCCTCCACTTT. Its protein is CASSLDAYNSPLHF.

This chain links TRBV6-1 with TRBJ2-1, with D possibly TRBD2 on 5 matching bases. The CDR3 extends over 15 amino acids. Germline values: CDR1 MNHNS, CDR2 SASEGT. V lost 4 bases to trimming and J lost 9 bases, with 19 bases between them. The DNA for the CDR3 is TGTGCCAGCAGTGGGTCGGCGGGTCCACATGGTGAGCAGTTCTTC. It yields the protein CASSGSAGPHGEQFF.

This clonotype was observed at least ten times. CDR3 residues: CASTRLAGGGDIQYF. The CDR3 DNA reads TGTGCCAGCACTCGACTAGCGGGAGGAGGGGACATTCAGTACTTC. The chain recombines TRBV28 with TRBJ2-4; 13 nucleotides match TRBD2. Germline values: CDR1 MDHEN, CDR2 SYDVKM. The CDR3 totals 15 residues. V gave up 7 bases and J gave up 8 bases; unmatched junction bases: 8.

This clonotype was recorded many times. The chain links TRBV20-1 to TRBJ2-7; 12 bases map to TRBD2. V dropped 8 bases and J dropped 4; count of bases not matched to a gene: 9. CDR1 DFQATT and CDR2 SNEGSKA come from the germline V gene (reference sequence). The CDR3 length is 14 residues. The CDR3 loop is CSPTSSGRAYEQYF. The CDR3 DNA reads TGCAGTCCAACCTCTAGCGGGAGGGCGTACGAGCAGTACTTC.

This clonotype showed up many times. V usage is TRBV7-8 and J usage is TRBJ2-1, with 9 bases lining up with TRBD1. Trimming cost V 1 base and J 5 bases; bases outside gene matches: 12. The CDR3 is made up of 18 amino acids. CDR1 and CDR2 (germline): SGHVS, FQNEAQ. Written as DNA, the CDR3 is TGTGCCAGCAGCTTAGTAAGTTTTGGGACAGGGTACCACAATGAGCAGTTCTTC. This translates into CASSLVSFGTGYHNEQFF.

The sample holds a few counts of this clonotype. The chain links TRBV5-6 to TRBJ2-7; no reliable D call. Trimming pared 4 bases from V and 3 bases from J, leaving 14 bases between. The CDR3 contains 14 residues. Germline CDR1 and CDR2: SGHDT and YYEEEE. DNA of the CDR3: TGTGCCAGCAGCCCTCTCCCAACTAACTACGAGCAGTACTTC. Its protein product is CASSPLPTNYEQYF.

There are a few counts of this clonotype. Possible read error: a much larger clone is one base away. This chain links TRBV5-1 with TRBJ2-1; TRBD2 matches 7 bases. The CDR3 extends over 14 amino acids. Per the germline V gene, CDR1 is SGHRS and CDR2 is YFSETQ. The CDR3 spells CASRTGTNYNERFF. The CDR3 coding sequence is TGCGCCAGCAGGACCGGGACTAACTACAATGAGCGGTTCTTC.

In this sample, this clonotype turned up many times. The gene calls are TRBV7-9 and TRBJ2-7; 7 bases are shared with TRBD1. V lost 3 bases to trimming and J lost 0 bases; unmatched junction nucleotides: 2. The germline gives CDR1 SEHNR, CDR2 FQNEAQ (reference sequence). CDR3 size: 14 residues. The CDR3 spells CASSFTGASYEQYF. CDR3 bases: TGTGCCAGCAGCTTTACAGGGGCCTCCTACGAGCAGTACTTC. The full variable domain, in which reference TRBV7-9 and TRBJ2-7 provide the parts outside the CDR3, is DTGVSQNPRHKITKRGQNVTFRCDPISEHNRLYWYRQTLGQGPEFLTYFQNEAQLEKSRLLSDRFSAERPKGSFSTLEIQRTEQGDSAMYLCASSFTGASYEQYFGPGTRLTVT.

This clonotype was detected ten times or more. V is TRBV5-1 and J is TRBJ2-7; D possibly corresponds to TRBD2 (6 bases). The CDR3 has 16 residues. Germline CDR1 SGHRS, CDR2 YFSETQ. Trimming took off 0 bases at V and 3 bases at J, with 16 bases between the two ends. CDR3 residues: CASSLAWREPSYEQYF. The DNA of the CDR3 is TGCGCCAGCAGCTTGGCCTGGCGGGAACCCAGCTACGAGCAGTACTTC. Combining the CDR3 with reference TRBV5-1 and TRBJ2-7 gives the whole variable domain KAGVTQTPRYLIKTRGQQVTLSCSPISGHRSVSWYQQTPGQGLQFLFEYFSETQRNKGNFPGRFSGRQFSNSRSEMNVSTLELGDSALYLCASSLAWREPSYEQYFGPGTRLTVT.

In its sample, this clonotype was seen many times. This sequence joins TRBV28 and TRBJ2-5; a possible D gene is TRBD1 (5 bases). The germline V gene encodes CDR1 MDHEN and CDR2 SYDVKM. This CDR3 is built from 16 residues. V lost 3 bases and J lost 5, with 19 bases in between. The CDR3 sequence: CASSFPRTTRRETQYF. The CDR3 DNA sequence: TGTGCCAGCAGTTTCCCCAGGACAACCCGCCGGGAGACCCAGTACTTC.